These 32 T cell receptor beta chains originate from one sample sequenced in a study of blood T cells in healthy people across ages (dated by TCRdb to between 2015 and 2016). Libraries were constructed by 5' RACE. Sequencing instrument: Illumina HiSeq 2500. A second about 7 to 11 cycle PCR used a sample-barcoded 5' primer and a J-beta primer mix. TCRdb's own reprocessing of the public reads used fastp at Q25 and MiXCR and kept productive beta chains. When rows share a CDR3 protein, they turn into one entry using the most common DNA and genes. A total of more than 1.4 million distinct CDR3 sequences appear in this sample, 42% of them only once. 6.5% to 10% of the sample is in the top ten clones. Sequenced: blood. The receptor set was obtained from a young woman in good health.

The CDR3 spells CASSVVRTSGGNEQFF. CDR3 coding DNA: TGTGCCAGCAGCGTAGTACGGACTAGCGGGGGGAATGAGCAGTTCTTC. The V and J genes are TRBV9 and TRBJ2-1, with TRBD2 matching 14 bases. CDR3 length equals 16 residues. The V segment lost 0 bases and the J segment 7 bases; nucleotides outside the gene matches: 3. CDR1 is SGDLS, CDR2 YYNGEE, per germline.

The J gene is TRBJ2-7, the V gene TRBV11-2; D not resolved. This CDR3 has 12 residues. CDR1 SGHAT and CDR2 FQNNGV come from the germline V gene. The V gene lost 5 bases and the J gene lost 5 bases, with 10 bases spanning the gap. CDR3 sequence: CASSVPLHEQYF. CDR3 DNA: TGTGCCAGCAGCGTACCCCTTCACGAGCAGTACTTC.

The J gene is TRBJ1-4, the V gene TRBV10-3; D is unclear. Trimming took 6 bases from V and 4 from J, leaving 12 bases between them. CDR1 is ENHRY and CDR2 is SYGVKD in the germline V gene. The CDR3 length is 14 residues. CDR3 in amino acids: CAIRSPGVNEKLFF. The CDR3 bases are TGTGCCATCAGAAGCCCGGGTGTTAATGAAAAACTGTTTTTT.

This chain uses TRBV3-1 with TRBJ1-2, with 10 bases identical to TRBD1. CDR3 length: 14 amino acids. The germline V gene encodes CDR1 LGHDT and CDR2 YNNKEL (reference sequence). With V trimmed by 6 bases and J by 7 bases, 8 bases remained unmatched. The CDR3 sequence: CASRQTGQGIGYTF. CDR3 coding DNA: TGTGCCAGCAGACAAACGGGACAGGGGATTGGCTACACCTTC.

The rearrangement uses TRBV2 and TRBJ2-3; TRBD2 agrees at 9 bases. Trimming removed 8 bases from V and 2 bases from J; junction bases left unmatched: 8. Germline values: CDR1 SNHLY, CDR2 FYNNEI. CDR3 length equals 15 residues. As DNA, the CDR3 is TGTGCCAGCCCGGGACTAGCCCCTGCCACAGATACGCAGTATTTT. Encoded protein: CASPGLAPATDTQYF.

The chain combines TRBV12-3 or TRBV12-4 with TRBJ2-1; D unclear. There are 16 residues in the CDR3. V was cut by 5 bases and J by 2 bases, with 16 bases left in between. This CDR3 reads CASSPSAGFPYNEQFF. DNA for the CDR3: TGTGCCAGCAGTCCTTCGGCAGGCTTCCCCTACAATGAGCAGTTCTTC.

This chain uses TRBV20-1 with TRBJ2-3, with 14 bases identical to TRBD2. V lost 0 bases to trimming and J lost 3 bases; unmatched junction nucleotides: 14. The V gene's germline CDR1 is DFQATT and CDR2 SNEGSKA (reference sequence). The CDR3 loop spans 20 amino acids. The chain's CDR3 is CSARDPLGPGLAGVTDTQYF. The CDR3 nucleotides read TGCAGTGCTAGAGATCCGCTGGGACCGGGACTAGCGGGAGTGACAGATACGCAGTATTTT.

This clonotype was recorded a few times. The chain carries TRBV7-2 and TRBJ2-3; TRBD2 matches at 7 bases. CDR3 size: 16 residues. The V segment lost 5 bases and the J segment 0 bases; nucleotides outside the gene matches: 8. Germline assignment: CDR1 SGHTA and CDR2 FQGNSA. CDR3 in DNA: TGTGCCAGCAGCCATCCCCCTAGCGGTAGCACAGATACGCAGTATTTT. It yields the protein CASSHPPSGSTDTQYF.

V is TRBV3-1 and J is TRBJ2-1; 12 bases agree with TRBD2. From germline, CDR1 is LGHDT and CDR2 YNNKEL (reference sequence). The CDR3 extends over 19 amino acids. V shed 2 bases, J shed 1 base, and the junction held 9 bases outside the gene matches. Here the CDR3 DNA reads TGTGCCAGCAGCCAATCGAAACTAGCGGGGGGCAAGTCCTACAATGAGCAGTTCTTC. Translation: CASSQSKLAGGKSYNEQFF.

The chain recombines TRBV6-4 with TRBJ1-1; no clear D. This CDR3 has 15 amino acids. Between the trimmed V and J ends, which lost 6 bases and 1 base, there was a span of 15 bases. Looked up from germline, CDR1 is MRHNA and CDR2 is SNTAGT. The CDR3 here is CASRPARTQNTEAFF. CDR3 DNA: TGTGCCAGCAGACCCGCCCGTACACAGAACACTGAAGCTTTCTTT.

CDR3 loop: CASSGIGTEGETQYF. The DNA for the CDR3 is TGCGCCAGCAGCGGAATTGGGACAGAGGGAGAGACCCAGTACTTC. This sequence joins TRBV5-1 and TRBJ2-5; 7 nucleotides agree with TRBD1. V was pared by 4 bases and J by 4 bases, with 10 bases of the junction left unmatched. The CDR3 length is 15 residues. CDR1 is SGHRS and CDR2 is YFSETQ in the germline V gene. The complete variable domain, with remaining parts taken from reference TRBV5-1 and TRBJ2-5, reads KAGVTQTPRYLIKTRGQQVTLSCSPISGHRSVSWYQQTPGQGLQFLFEYFSETQRNKGNFPGRFSGRQFSNSRSEMNVSTLELGDSALYLCASSGIGTEGETQYFGPGTRLLVL.

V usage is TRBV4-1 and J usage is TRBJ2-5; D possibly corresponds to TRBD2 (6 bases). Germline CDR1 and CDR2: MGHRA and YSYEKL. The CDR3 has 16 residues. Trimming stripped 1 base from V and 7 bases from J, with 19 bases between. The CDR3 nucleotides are TGCGCCAGCAGCCAAGGTGGGGGGAGAAACGAGGGGACCCAGTACTTC. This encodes CASSQGGGRNEGTQYF.

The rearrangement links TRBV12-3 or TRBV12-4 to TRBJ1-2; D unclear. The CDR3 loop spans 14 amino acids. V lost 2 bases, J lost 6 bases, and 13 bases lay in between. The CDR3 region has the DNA TGTGCCAGCAGTTTATCGGGGAATGGGAATGGCTACACCTTC. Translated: CASSLSGNGNGYTF.

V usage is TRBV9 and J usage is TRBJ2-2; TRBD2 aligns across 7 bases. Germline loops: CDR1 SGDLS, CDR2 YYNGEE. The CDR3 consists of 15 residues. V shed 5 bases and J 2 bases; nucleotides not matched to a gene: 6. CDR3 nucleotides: TGTGCCAGCAGTGAACTAGCGACCAACACCGGGGAGCTGTTTTTT. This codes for CASSELATNTGELFF.

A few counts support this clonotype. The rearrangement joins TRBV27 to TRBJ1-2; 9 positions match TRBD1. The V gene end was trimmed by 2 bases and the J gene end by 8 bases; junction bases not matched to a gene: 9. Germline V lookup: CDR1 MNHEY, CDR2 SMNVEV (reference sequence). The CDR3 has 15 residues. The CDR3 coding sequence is TGTGCCAGCAGTTTACTGGGACAGGGCCATGGGGGCTACACCTTC. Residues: CASSLLGQGHGGYTF.

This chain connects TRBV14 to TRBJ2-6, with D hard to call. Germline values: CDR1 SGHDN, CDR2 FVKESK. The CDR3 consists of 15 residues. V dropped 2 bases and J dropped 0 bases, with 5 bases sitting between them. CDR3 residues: CASSQRFSGANVLTF. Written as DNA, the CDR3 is TGTGCCAGCAGCCAACGTTTCTCTGGGGCCAACGTCCTGACTTTC.

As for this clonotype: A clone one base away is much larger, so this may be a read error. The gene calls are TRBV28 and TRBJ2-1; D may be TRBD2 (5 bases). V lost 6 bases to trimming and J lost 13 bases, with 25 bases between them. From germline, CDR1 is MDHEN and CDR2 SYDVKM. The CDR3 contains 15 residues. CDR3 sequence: CASRIPGPARETQFF. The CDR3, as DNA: TGTGCCAGCAGGATTCCGGGCCCTGCTAGGGAGACCCAGTTCTTC.

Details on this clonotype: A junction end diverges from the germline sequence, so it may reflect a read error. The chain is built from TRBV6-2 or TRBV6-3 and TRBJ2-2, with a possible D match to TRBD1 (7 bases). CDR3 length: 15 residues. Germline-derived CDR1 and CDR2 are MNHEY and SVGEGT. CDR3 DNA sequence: TGTGCCAGCAGTCCCAGGACAGGTCCAACCGGGGGGCTGTTTTTT. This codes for CASSPRTGPTGGLFF.

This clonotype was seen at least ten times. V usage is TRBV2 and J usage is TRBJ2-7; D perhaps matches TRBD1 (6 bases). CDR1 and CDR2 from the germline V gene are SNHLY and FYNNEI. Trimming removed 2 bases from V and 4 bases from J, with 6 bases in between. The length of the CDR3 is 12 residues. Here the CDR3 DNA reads TGTGCCAGCAGTGAAACAGGGTACGAGCAGTACTTC. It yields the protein CASSETGYEQYF.

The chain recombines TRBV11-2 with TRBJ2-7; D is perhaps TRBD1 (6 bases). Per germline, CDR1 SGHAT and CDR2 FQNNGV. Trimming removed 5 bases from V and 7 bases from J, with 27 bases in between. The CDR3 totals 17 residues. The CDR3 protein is CASSLGTSRGLFNEQYF. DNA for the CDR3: TGTGCCAGCAGCCTAGGGACAAGTCGAGGGTTGTTCAATGAGCAGTACTTC. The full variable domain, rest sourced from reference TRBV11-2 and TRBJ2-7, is EAGVAQSPRYKIIEKRQSVAFWCNPISGHATLYWYQQILGQGPKLLIQFQNNGVVDDSQLPKDRFSAERLKGVDSTLKIQPAKLEDSAVYLCASSLGTSRGLFNEQYFGPGTRLTVT.

The CDR3, as DNA: TGCAGTGCTAGGGGGGGCATTAGCACAGATACGCAGTATTTT. Its protein product is CSARGGISTDTQYF. V gene TRBV20-1 combines with J gene TRBJ2-3, with D possibly being TRBD1 or TRBD2 (6 bases each). The CDR3 is 14 residues long. From germline, CDR1 is DFQATT and CDR2 SNEGSKA (reference sequence). Trimming removed 3 bases from V and 0 bases from J, with 10 bases in between.

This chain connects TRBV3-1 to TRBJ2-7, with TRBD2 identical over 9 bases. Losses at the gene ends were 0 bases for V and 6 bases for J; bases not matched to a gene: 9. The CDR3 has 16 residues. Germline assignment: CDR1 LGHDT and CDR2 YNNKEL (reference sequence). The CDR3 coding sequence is TGTGCCAGCAGCCAAGATGTCAACCTAGCGGGGAGCGAGCAGTACTTC. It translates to CASSQDVNLAGSEQYF.

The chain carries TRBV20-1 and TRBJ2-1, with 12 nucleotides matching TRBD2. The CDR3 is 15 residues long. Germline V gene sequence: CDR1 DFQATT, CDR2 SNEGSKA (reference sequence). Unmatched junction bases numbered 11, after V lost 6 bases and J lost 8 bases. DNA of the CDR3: TGCAGTGCGCGACTAGCGGGAGTCAAAAGGGATGAGCAGTTCTTC. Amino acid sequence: CSARLAGVKRDEQFF.

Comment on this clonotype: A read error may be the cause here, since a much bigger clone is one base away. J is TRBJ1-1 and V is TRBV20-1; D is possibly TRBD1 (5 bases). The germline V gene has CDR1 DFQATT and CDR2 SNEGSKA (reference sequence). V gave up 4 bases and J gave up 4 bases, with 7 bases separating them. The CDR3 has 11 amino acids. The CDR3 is CSAMGGTEAFF. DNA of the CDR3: TGCAGTGCTATGGGGGGCACTGAAGCTTTCTTT.

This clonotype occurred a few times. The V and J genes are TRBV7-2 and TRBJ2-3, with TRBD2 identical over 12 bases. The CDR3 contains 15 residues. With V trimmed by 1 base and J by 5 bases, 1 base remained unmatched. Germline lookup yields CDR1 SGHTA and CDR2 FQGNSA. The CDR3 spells CASSLEGLAGDTQYF. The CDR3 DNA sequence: TGTGCCAGCAGCTTAGAGGGACTAGCGGGAGATACGCAGTATTTT.

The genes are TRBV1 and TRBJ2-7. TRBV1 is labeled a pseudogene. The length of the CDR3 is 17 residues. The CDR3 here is CTSSQDFRSWGAYEQYF. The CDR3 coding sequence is TGCACCAGCAGCCAAGATTTTCGATCCTGGGGCGCCTACGAGCAGTACTTC.

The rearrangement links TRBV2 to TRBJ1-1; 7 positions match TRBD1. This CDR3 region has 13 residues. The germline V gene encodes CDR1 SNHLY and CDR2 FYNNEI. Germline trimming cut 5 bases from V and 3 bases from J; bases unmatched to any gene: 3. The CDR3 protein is CASSKTGDTEAFF. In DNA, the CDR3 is TGTGCCAGCAGTAAAACAGGGGACACTGAAGCTTTCTTT.

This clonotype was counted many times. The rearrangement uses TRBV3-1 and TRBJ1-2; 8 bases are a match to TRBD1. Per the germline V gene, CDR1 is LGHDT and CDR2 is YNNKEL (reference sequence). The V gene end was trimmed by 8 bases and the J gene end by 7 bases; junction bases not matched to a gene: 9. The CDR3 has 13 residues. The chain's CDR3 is CASGKGQVGGYTF. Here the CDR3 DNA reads TGTGCCAGCGGGAAGGGACAGGTCGGTGGCTACACCTTC.

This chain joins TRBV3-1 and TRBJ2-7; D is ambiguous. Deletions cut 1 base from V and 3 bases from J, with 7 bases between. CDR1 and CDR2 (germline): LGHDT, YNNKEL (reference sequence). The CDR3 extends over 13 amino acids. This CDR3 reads CASSQGHIYEQYF. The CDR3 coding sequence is TGTGCCAGCAGCCAAGGACACATCTACGAGCAGTACTTC.

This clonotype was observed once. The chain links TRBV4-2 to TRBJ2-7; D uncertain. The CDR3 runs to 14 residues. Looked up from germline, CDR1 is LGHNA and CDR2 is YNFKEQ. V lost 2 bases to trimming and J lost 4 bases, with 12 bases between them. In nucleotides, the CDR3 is TGTGCCAGCAGCCAAATAACCGGAATATACGAGCAGTACTTC. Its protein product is CASSQITGIYEQYF.

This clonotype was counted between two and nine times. The CDR3 reads CASSLVRGAGYGYTF. In DNA, the CDR3 is TGTGCCAGCAGCTTAGTCCGGGGGGCAGGCTATGGCTACACCTTC. This sequence joins TRBV7-2 and TRBJ1-2, with D possibly being TRBD1 (6 bases). Germline lookup yields CDR1 SGHTA and CDR2 FQGNSA. The V gene lost 1 base and the J gene lost 4 bases, with 13 bases spanning the gap. CDR3 length equals 15 residues.

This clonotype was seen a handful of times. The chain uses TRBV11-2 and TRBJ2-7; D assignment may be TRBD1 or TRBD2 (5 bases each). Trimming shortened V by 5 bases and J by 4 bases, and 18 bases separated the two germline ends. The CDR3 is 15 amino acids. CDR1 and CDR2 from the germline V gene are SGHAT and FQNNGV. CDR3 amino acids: CASSTQGAVFYEQYF. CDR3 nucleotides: TGTGCCAGCAGCACCCAGGGAGCGGTCTTTTACGAGCAGTACTTC.